This T cell receptor beta chain was observed in a study of Graves' ophthalmopathy and Graves' hyperthyroidism. Study results and limitations: Classification of ophthalmopathy versus stable hyperthyroidism by a 13-signature model yielded around 88% sensitivity and approximately 80% specificity.

Each donor who had ophthalmopathy showed moderate-to-severe activity, a CAS of ≥3, a NOSPECS of ≥4, and a duration under 3 months. Diagnosis used clinical symptoms, serum thyroxine, TRAb, thyroid ultrasound and orbital computed tomography. The germline CDR1 and CDR2 sequences are DFQATT and SNEGSKA (reference sequence). Trimming cost V 1 base and J 3 bases, with 6 bases left between them. The length of the CDR3 is 12 residues. Amplification targeted the TCR beta CDR3 regions, with RNA transcripts as the source material. Second-round multiplex PCR came after first-round RT-PCR with HTBI primers. TCRdb re-called the multiplex PCR reads with MiXCR, one entry per CDR3 protein. The sample has over 45,000 distinct CDR3 sequences; about 50% are singletons. Of note for this clonotype: What it binds is unknown.

The clonotype originates from an adult man with Graves' ophthalmopathy. The sequencing input was peripheral blood. V is TRBV20-1 and J is TRBJ2-5; D is perhaps TRBD2 (5 bases). CDR3 DNA: TGCAGTGCTAGAGCGGGAAAAGAGACCCAGTACTTC. Protein sequence: CSARAGKETQYF.